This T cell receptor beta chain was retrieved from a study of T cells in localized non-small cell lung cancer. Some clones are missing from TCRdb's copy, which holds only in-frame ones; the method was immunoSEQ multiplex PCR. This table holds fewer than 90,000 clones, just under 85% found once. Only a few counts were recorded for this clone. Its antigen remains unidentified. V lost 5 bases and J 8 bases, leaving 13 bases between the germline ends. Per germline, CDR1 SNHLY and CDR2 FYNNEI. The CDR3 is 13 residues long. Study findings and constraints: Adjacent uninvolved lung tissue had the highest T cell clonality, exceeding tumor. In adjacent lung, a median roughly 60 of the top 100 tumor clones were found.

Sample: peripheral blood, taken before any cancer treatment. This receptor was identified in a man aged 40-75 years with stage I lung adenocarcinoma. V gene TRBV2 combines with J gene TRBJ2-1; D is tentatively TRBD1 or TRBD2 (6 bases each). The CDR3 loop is CASSPRGRDEQFF. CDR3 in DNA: TGTGCCAGCAGTCCCCGGGGGCGCGATGAGCAGTTCTTC. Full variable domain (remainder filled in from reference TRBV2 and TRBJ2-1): EPEVTQTPSHQVTQMGQEVILRCVPISNHLYFYWYRQILGQKVEFLVSFYNNEISEKSEIFDDQFSVERPDGSNFTLKIRSTKLEDSAMYFCASSPRGRDEQFFGPGTRLTVL.